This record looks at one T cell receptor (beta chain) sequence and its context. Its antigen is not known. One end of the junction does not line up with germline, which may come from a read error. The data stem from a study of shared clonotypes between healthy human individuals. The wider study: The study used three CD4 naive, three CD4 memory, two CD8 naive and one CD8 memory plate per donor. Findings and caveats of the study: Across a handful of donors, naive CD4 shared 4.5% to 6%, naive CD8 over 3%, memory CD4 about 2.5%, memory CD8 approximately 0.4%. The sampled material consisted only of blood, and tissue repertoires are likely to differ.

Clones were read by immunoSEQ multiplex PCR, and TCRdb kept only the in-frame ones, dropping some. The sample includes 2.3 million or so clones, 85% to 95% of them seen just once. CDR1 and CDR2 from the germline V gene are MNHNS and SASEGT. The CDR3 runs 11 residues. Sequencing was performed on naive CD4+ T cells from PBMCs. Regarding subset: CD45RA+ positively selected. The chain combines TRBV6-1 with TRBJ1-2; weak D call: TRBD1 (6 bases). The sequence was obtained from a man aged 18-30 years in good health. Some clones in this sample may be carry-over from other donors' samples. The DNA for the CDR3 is TGTGCCAGCAGTGAAGCGACAGGAGAGAGCTTC. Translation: CASSEATGESF.